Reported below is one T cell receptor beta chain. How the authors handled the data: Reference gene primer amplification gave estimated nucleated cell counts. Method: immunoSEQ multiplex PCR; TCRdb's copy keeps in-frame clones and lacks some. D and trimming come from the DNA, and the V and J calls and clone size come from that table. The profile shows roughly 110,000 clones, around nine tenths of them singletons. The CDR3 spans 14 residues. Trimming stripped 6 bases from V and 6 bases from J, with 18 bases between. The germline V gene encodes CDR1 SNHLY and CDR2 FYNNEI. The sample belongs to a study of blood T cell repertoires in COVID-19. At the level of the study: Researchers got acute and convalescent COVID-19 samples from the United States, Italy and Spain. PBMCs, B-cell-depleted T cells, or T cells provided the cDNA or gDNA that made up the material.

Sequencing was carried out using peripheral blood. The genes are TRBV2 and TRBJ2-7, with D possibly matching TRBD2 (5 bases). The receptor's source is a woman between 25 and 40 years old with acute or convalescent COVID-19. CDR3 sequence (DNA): TGTGCCAGCAGGGCCGGGAAGGGCCCCTCCGAGCAGTACTTC. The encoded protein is CASRAGKGPSEQYF.